This entry concerns a single T cell receptor beta chain. This sample is part of a study of blood T cell repertoires in COVID-19. Looking at the study overall: The study drew acute and convalescent COVID-19 samples from the United States, Italy and Spain.

Assay: immunoSEQ multiplex PCR; the TCRdb copy retains only in-frame clones and omits some. The profile shows hundreds of thousands of clones, roughly 89% of them singletons. Germline V gene sequence: CDR1 SGDLS, CDR2 YYNGEE. The CDR3 totals 15 residues. Trimming pared 0 bases from V and 0 bases from J, leaving 7 bases between. The sequencing sample was made of PBMCs or T cells enriched from blood (not recorded which). The V call is TRBV9, the J call TRBJ1-3; D gene uncertain. This receptor was taken from a woman aged 18-29 years who had recovered from COVID-19. The CDR3 protein is CASSVAGISGNTIYF. The CDR3 DNA is TGTGCCAGCAGCGTAGCGGGGATCTCTGGAAACACCATATATTTT.